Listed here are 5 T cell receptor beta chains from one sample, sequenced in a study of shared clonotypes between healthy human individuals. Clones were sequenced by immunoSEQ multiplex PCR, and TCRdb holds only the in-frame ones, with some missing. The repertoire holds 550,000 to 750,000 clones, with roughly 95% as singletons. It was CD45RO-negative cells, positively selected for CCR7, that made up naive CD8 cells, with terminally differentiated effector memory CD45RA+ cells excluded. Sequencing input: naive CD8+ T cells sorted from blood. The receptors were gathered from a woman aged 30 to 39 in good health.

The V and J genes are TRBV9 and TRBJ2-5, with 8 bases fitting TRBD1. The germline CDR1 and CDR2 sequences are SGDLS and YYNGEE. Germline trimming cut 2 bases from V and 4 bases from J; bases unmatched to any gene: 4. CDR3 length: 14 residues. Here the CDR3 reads CASSVGQEAETQYF. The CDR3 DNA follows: TGTGCCAGCAGCGTGGGACAGGAGGCAGAGACCCAGTACTTC.

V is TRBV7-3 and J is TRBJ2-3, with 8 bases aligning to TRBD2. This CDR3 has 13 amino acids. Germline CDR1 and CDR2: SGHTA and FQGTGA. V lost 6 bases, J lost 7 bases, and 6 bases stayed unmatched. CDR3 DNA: TGTGCCAGCAGGGGAGCGGGAGAAAATACGCAGTATTTT. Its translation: CASRGAGENTQYF. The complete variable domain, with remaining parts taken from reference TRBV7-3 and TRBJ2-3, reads GAGVSQTPSNKVTEKGKYVELRCDPISGHTALYWYRQSLGQGPEFLIYFQGTGAADDSGLPNDRFFAVRPEGSVSTLKIQRTERGDSAVYLCASRGAGENTQYFGPGTRLTVL.

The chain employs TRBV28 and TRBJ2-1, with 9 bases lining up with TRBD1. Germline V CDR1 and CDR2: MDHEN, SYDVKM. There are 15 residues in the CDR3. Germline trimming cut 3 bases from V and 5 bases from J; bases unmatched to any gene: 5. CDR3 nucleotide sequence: TGTGCCAGCAGTTTTGGACAGGGGCTAGACAATGAGCAGTTCTTC. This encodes CASSFGQGLDNEQFF.

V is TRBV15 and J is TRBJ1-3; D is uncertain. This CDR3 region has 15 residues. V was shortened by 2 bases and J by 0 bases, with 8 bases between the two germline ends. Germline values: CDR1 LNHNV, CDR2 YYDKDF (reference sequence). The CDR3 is CATSRRVNSGNTIYF. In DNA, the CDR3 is TGTGCCACCAGCAGAAGGGTAAACTCTGGAAACACCATATATTTT.

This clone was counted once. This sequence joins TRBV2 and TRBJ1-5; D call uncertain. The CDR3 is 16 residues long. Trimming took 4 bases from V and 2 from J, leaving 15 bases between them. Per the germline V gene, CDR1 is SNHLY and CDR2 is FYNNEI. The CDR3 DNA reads TGTGCCAGCAGTGGGACGTCCGGCTGGGGCAATCAGCCCCAGCATTTT. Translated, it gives CASSGTSGWGNQPQHF.